The 14 T cell receptor beta chains presented below share a single source sample, sequenced in a study of blood T cell repertoires in COVID-19. Libraries were prepared by immunoSEQ multiplex PCR; TCRdb keeps only in-frame clonotypes and omits some of them. This table holds fewer than 250,000 clones, roughly 91% found once. The sequenced material came from PBMCs or T cells enriched from blood (not recorded which). The source of these receptors is a young man in a cohort exposed to, infected with or recovered from COVID-19 (not recorded which).

The gene calls are TRBV6-5 and TRBJ2-5; a weak D match, TRBD2 (6 bases). The CDR3 spans 14 residues. V lost 10 bases and J lost 0, with 15 bases in between. Germline V CDR1 and CDR2: MNHEY, SVGAGI. In nucleotides, the CDR3 is TGTGCCATCGGGCTACGGGGGAACCAAGAGACCCAGTACTTC. Its protein is CAIGLRGNQETQYF.

The V and J genes are TRBV18 and TRBJ1-2; no firm D call. V was cut by 0 bases and J by 0 bases, with 5 bases left in between. Germline V gene lookup returns CDR1 KGHSH and CDR2 LQKENI. The CDR3 is 14 amino acids. The CDR3 bases are TGTGCCAGCTCACCACCGGAGTCTAACTATGGCTACACCTTC. Its translation is CASSPPESNYGYTF.

The rearrangement joins TRBV19 to TRBJ1-1, with a weak D call TRBD1 (6 bases). Trimming pared 7 bases from V and 1 base from J, leaving 10 bases between. Germline-derived CDR1 and CDR2 are LNHDA and SQIVND (reference sequence). The CDR3 covers 13 residues. This chain's CDR3 is CASTPQGNTEAFF. The DNA of the CDR3 is TGTGCCAGTACCCCACAGGGGAACACTGAAGCTTTCTTT. Based on the CDR3 plus reference TRBV19 and TRBJ1-1, the full variable domain is DGGITQSPKYLFRKEGQNVTLSCEQNLNHDAMYWYRQDPGQGLRLIYYSQIVNDFQKGDIAEGYSVSREKKESFPLTVTSAQKNPTAFYLCASTPQGNTEAFFGQGTRLTVV.

The sample holds one count of this clone. The chain carries TRBV24-1 and TRBJ2-5, with TRBD2 matching over 11 bases. Germline-derived CDR1 and CDR2 are KGHDR and SFDVKD. This CDR3 is 16 amino acids long. V lost 4 bases to trimming and J lost 2 bases; unmatched junction nucleotides: 5. This CDR3 reads CATSDMGLAAQETQYF. CDR3 DNA: TGTGCCACCAGTGACATGGGACTAGCGGCGCAAGAGACCCAGTACTTC.

The genes are TRBV6-5 and TRBJ1-2; 7 positions match TRBD1. With 6 bases clipped from V and 3 bases from J, the junction kept 4 bases outside the gene matches. Germline lookup yields CDR1 MNHEY and CDR2 SVGAGI. This CDR3 is built from 13 residues. CDR3 in DNA: TGTGCCAGCAGCCGCGGACAGGACTATGGCTACACCTTC. Its translation: CASSRGQDYGYTF.

This clone was found once. The chain joins TRBV29-1 to TRBJ1-1, with 7 bases identical to TRBD1. Germline V lookup: CDR1 SQVTM, CDR2 ANQGSEA. The CDR3 is 12 amino acids. J lost 3 bases, V lost 6 bases, and 4 bases had no gene match. CDR3 region: CSVRQGDTEAFF. The CDR3 region has the DNA TGCAGCGTCAGACAGGGTGACACTGAAGCTTTCTTT. Full variable domain (rest looked up from reference TRBV29-1 and TRBJ1-1): SAVISQKPSRDICQRGTSLTIQCQVDSQVTMMFWYRQQPGQSLTLIATANQGSEATYESGFVIDKFPISRPNLTFSTLTVSNMSPEDSSIYLCSVRQGDTEAFFGQGTRLTVV.

The chain joins TRBV27 to TRBJ2-2, with unresolved D. This CDR3 has 13 residues. CDR1 and CDR2 from the germline V gene are MNHEY and SMNVEV (reference sequence). V was trimmed by 2 bases and J by 6 bases, leaving 7 bases between them. The CDR3 region is CASSLRRAGELFF. For the CDR3, the DNA is TGTGCCAGCAGTTTACGACGGGCCGGGGAGCTGTTTTTT.

The CDR3 nucleotides are TGTGCCAGCAGCAGATCCGGGACAGCTAACTATGGCTACACCTTC. It translates to CASSRSGTANYGYTF. The chain joins TRBV9 to TRBJ1-2, with 7 bases aligning to TRBD1. V trimming: 4 bases; J trimming: 0 bases; junction bases outside the gene matches: 6. Germline V gene sequence: CDR1 SGDLS, CDR2 YYNGEE. The CDR3 totals 15 residues.

This chain connects TRBV11-2 to TRBJ2-1; 7 bases align to TRBD2. Losses at the gene ends were 4 bases for V and 0 bases for J; bases not matched to a gene: 6. Germline CDR1 SGHAT, CDR2 FQNNGV. This CDR3 region has 16 residues. CDR3 bases: TGTGCCAGCAGCTCACGGGCGGGAGCCTCCTACAATGAGCAGTTCTTC. The encoded protein is CASSSRAGASYNEQFF.

The chain joins TRBV7-9 to TRBJ1-4; possibly TRBD1 for D (5 bases). Germline V CDR1 and CDR2: SEHNR, FQNEAQ (reference sequence). V lost 4 bases to trimming and J lost 8 bases, with 20 bases between them. The CDR3 totals 16 residues. The CDR3 reads CASSSTTGSMGEKLFF. As DNA, the CDR3 is TGTGCCAGCAGCTCGACCACAGGATCCATGGGGGAAAAACTGTTTTTT.

The gene calls are TRBV9 and TRBJ1-2, with 9 bases lining up with TRBD1. The V segment lost 1 base and the J segment 4 bases; nucleotides outside the gene matches: 5. The CDR3 is 15 residues long. Germline V lookup: CDR1 SGDLS, CDR2 YYNGEE. The CDR3 DNA is TGTGCCAGCAGCGTAACCGGGACAGGGACCTATGGCTACACCTTC. It translates to CASSVTGTGTYGYTF.

V usage is TRBV4-3 and J usage is TRBJ2-3; 10 bases match TRBD1. Germline V gene sequence: CDR1 LGHNA, CDR2 YSLEER. The CDR3 contains 14 residues. V trimming: 4 bases; J trimming: 4 bases; junction bases outside the gene matches: 2. This CDR3 is CASSRDRGADTQYF. The CDR3 DNA follows: TGCGCCAGCAGCCGGGACAGGGGTGCAGATACGCAGTATTTT.

In nucleotides, the CDR3 is TGTGCCAGCAGTCTAGAGAGGGCGGACACCGGGGAGCTGTTTTTT. Residues: CASSLERADTGELFF. The chain recombines TRBV27 with TRBJ2-2; maybe TRBD2 (5 bases). The CDR3 covers 15 residues. Germline V lookup: CDR1 MNHEY, CDR2 SMNVEV (reference sequence). The V and J ends lost 5 bases and 3 bases respectively, with 13 bases between them.

The rearrangement uses TRBV6-5 and TRBJ1-1, with TRBD1 as a possible D gene (5 bases). Between the trimmed V and J ends, which lost 10 bases and 1 base, there was a span of 10 bases. The CDR3 runs to 12 residues. Germline CDR1 MNHEY, CDR2 SVGAGI. The CDR3 spells CATGRGNTEAFF. The CDR3 DNA is TGTGCCACTGGGAGGGGGAACACTGAAGCTTTCTTT.